Below, 13 T cell receptor beta chains from the same sample are listed, as sequenced in a study of cytomegalovirus exposure and HLA in healthy donors. Both 60 Vbeta primers and 13 Jbeta primers went into the PCR. Produced via immunoSEQ multiplex PCR; TCRdb's table is partial and in-frame only. The sample shows just over 150,000 clones, roughly 80% of them seen only once. What was sequenced was PBMCs. The receptors derive from a female donor in good health and CMV-seronegative.

The chain carries TRBV5-6 and TRBJ2-2, with 9 bases lining up with TRBD1. The CDR3 runs 19 residues. Per the germline V gene, CDR1 is SGHDT and CDR2 is YYEEEE. Trimming took 1 base from V and 4 from J; bases not matched to a gene: 14. The CDR3: CASSLRDRVLLTLTGELFF. The CDR3 DNA reads as TGTGCCAGCAGCTTGAGGGACAGGGTACTCCTCACTCTCACCGGGGAGCTGTTTTTT.

The gene calls are TRBV7-9 and TRBJ1-1; D perhaps matches TRBD1 (5 bases). This CDR3 is 13 amino acids long. Germline V lookup: CDR1 SEHNR, CDR2 FQNEAQ (reference sequence). V was clipped by 0 bases and J by 5 bases, with 7 bases between them. CDR3 loop: CASSLATETEAFF. CDR3 DNA sequence: TGTGCCAGCAGCTTAGCGACAGAGACTGAAGCTTTCTTT. Filled out from reference TRBV7-9 and TRBJ1-1, the complete variable domain reads DTGVSQNPRHKITKRGQNVTFRCDPISEHNRLYWYRQTLGQGPEFLTYFQNEAQLEKSRLLSDRFSAERPKGSFSTLEIQRTEQGDSAMYLCASSLATETEAFFGQGTRLTVV.

This sequence joins TRBV11-2 and TRBJ1-2, with a possible D match to TRBD1 (5 bases). This CDR3 region has 14 residues. Germline CDR1 SGHAT, CDR2 FQNNGV. V gave up 4 bases and J gave up 0 bases, with 9 bases separating them. CDR3 nucleotide sequence: TGTGCCAGCAGCTGGGAGGGGCCTAACTATGGCTACACCTTC. Amino acids: CASSWEGPNYGYTF.

This clone appeared a few times. V and J are TRBV6-1 and TRBJ1-4; 7 bases line up with TRBD1. The CDR3 has 15 amino acids. V shed 4 bases and J 5 bases; nucleotides not matched to a gene: 7. The germline V gene has CDR1 MNHNS and CDR2 SASEGT. CDR3 protein: CASSAPGQPNEKLFF. CDR3 in DNA: TGTGCCAGCAGTGCCCCGGGACAGCCAAATGAAAAACTGTTTTTT.

The chain joins TRBV7-6 to TRBJ2-7, with a weak D call TRBD2 (5 bases). The CDR3 totals 15 residues. With 1 base removed from V and 1 base from J, the gap between germline ends came to 11 bases. The germline gives CDR1 SGHVS, CDR2 FNYEAQ. DNA of the CDR3: TGTGCCAGCAGCTTAGGGAGCGGCATTTCCTACGAGCAGTACTTC. This encodes CASSLGSGISYEQYF.

The chain links TRBV27 to TRBJ2-1; no firm D call. Germline values: CDR1 MNHEY, CDR2 SMNVEV (reference sequence). CDR3 length: 12 amino acids. Trimming left V 4 bases short and J 6 bases short, with 7 bases between. The CDR3 protein is CASSYGSNEQFF. CDR3 in DNA: TGTGCCAGCAGTTACGGGTCCAATGAGCAGTTCTTC.

The chain has TRBV7-3 and TRBJ2-1, with D possibly matching TRBD1 (6 bases). Trimming left V 6 bases short and J 0 bases short, with 9 bases between. The germline CDR1 and CDR2 sequences are SGHTA and FQGTGA. The CDR3 covers 14 residues. Here the CDR3 reads CASSSDSSYNEQFF. CDR3 coding DNA: TGTGCCAGCAGTTCGGACAGCTCCTACAATGAGCAGTTCTTC.

This clone was picked up one time. This chain uses TRBV23-1 with TRBJ1-1, with TRBD1 as a possible D gene (5 bases). TRBV23-1 is reported as an ORF; its role is uncertain. CDR3 length: 15 residues. With 4 bases removed from V and 4 bases from J, the gap between germline ends came to 16 bases. The CDR3 DNA reads TGCGCCAGCAGTCCTAGTCCGGGGGGGGGCACTGAAGCTTTCTTT. It is translated as CASSPSPGGGTEAFF.

The rearrangement links TRBV11-2 to TRBJ1-1; unclear D gene. Trimming removed 1 base at V and 4 bases at J, with 7 bases between. Looked up from germline, CDR1 is SGHAT and CDR2 is FQNNGV. The CDR3 consists of 13 residues. Here the CDR3 reads CASSLGAGTEAFF. The CDR3 coding sequence is TGTGCCAGCAGCTTAGGGGCAGGCACTGAAGCTTTCTTT.

The V gene is TRBV5-4, the J gene TRBJ1-2; D not resolved. Trimming took off 4 bases at V and 4 bases at J, with 17 bases between the two ends. Looked up from germline, CDR1 is SGHNT and CDR2 is YYREEE (reference sequence). The CDR3 is 15 residues long. CDR3 amino acids: CASSPGGLAGYGYTF. The CDR3 DNA follows: TGTGCCAGCAGCCCCGGTGGGCTGGCCGGCTATGGCTACACCTTC.

The chain combines TRBV5-1 with TRBJ2-1, with 7 bases lining up with TRBD2. This CDR3 region has 15 residues. The germline CDR1 and CDR2 sequences are SGHRS and YFSETQ. V lost 0 bases, J lost 3 bases, and 3 bases stayed unmatched. The CDR3 nucleotides are TGCGCCAGCAGCTTGGGAGCGGGGAGCTACAATGAGCAGTTCTTC. Translation gives CASSLGAGSYNEQFF.

Only a few counts were recorded for this clone. The chain has TRBV2 and TRBJ2-2, with D possibly being TRBD1 (6 bases). Germline assignment: CDR1 SNHLY and CDR2 FYNNEI. Trimming left V 6 bases short and J 1 base short, with 12 bases between. The CDR3 is 15 residues long. The CDR3 spells CASRYGQMNTGELFF. CDR3 in DNA: TGTGCCAGCAGGTACGGACAGATGAACACCGGGGAGCTGTTTTTT.

V gene TRBV27 combines with J gene TRBJ2-5; no clear D. CDR1 MNHEY and CDR2 SMNVEV come from the germline V gene (reference sequence). V shed 3 bases and J shed 5 bases, with 10 bases lying between them. This CDR3 has 13 residues. For the CDR3, the DNA is TGTGCCAGCAGTTTGGGCCTCCGGGAGACCCAGTACTTC. It codes for CASSLGLRETQYF.